One and the same sample provided the 18 T cell receptor beta chains below, sequenced in a study of cytomegalovirus exposure and HLA in healthy donors. In the PCR, 60 Vbeta and 13 Jbeta primers were used. The assay was immunoSEQ multiplex PCR, and TCRdb's table has in-frame clones only and misses some. The sample records some 150,000 clones, about 80% being singletons. The sample consisted of PBMCs. These receptors originate from a woman aged 40-49 years in good health and CMV-seronegative.

This clone has a single count. The chain recombines TRBV29-1 with TRBJ1-3, with a tentative D call TRBD1 (6 bases). In germline, CDR1 is SQVTM, CDR2 ANQGSEA. The CDR3 has 13 residues. V was cut by 7 bases and J by 8 bases, with 18 bases left in between. The CDR3 DNA sequence: TGCAGCGCCAATGACAGGCACGGAGACACCATATATTTT. It is translated as CSANDRHGDTIYF.

V gene TRBV7-2 combines with J gene TRBJ1-3, with 9 positions matching TRBD1. In germline, CDR1 is SGHTA, CDR2 FQGNSA. V gave up 3 bases and J gave up 9 bases; unmatched junction bases: 6. This CDR3 has 14 amino acids. CDR3 coding DNA: TGTGCCAGCAGCTTGGACAGGGGAGTTGCCACCATATATTTT. Its translation is CASSLDRGVATIYF.

This chain uses TRBV28 with TRBJ2-4, with 11 bases matching TRBD1. The germline gives CDR1 MDHEN, CDR2 SYDVKM. The CDR3 length is 16 residues. The V and J ends lost 4 bases and 5 bases, in that order; junction bases with no gene match: 7. The CDR3 DNA reads as TGTGCCAGCAGTTCGCCGGGACAGGGGGACGAAAACATTCAGTACTTC. It encodes CASSSPGQGDENIQYF.

The gene calls are TRBV7-9 and TRBJ2-2; D possibly corresponds to TRBD2 (6 bases). The V end was cut by 1 base, the J end by 3 bases, with 12 bases between. CDR1 is SEHNR, CDR2 FQNEAQ, per germline (reference sequence). This CDR3 spans 16 amino acids. The CDR3 loop reads CASSLVGGLDTGELFF. The CDR3 region has the DNA TGTGCCAGCAGCTTAGTCGGAGGGTTGGACACCGGGGAGCTGTTTTTT.

The chain employs TRBV9 and TRBJ2-1; 7 bases map to TRBD2. The CDR3 is made up of 16 amino acids. Germline V gene sequence: CDR1 SGDLS, CDR2 YYNGEE. V shed 3 bases and J 0 bases; nucleotides not matched to a gene: 6. CDR3 in amino acids: CASSAQAGSSYNEQFF. The CDR3 DNA reads TGTGCCAGCAGCGCTCAAGCGGGGAGCTCCTACAATGAGCAGTTCTTC.

The chain uses TRBV29-1 and TRBJ1-6; D not certain. V lost 5 bases and J 4 bases, leaving 12 bases between the germline ends. The CDR3 loop spans 14 amino acids. Germline V lookup: CDR1 SQVTM, CDR2 ANQGSEA. The CDR3 loop reads CSVQVSSYNSPLHF. The CDR3 DNA is TGCAGCGTTCAAGTGAGCTCGTATAATTCACCCCTCCACTTT.

The chain joins TRBV7-2 to TRBJ2-3; 7 nucleotides line up with TRBD1. CDR3 length equals 13 residues. CDR1 is SGHTA and CDR2 is FQGNSA in the germline V gene. V gave up 5 bases and J gave up 8 bases; unmatched junction bases: 7. CDR3 coding DNA: TGTGCCAGCAGCCCACCACCAGGGGGTACGCAGTATTTT. Its translation is CASSPPPGGTQYF.

The chain recombines TRBV9 with TRBJ1-2; TRBD1 matches 7 bases. V lost 7 bases to trimming and J lost 2 bases; unmatched junction nucleotides: 5. The CDR3 extends over 13 amino acids. From germline, CDR1 is SGDLS and CDR2 YYNGEE. As DNA, the CDR3 is TGTGCCAGCCGTGGGACAGTAAACTATGGCTACACCTTC. Translation: CASRGTVNYGYTF.

The gene calls are TRBV13 and TRBJ2-3; D is undetermined. V was pared by 7 bases and J by 6 bases, with 11 bases between. CDR3 length equals 12 residues. Germline lookup yields CDR1 PRHDT and CDR2 FYEKMQ (reference sequence). The CDR3 loop reads CASTNFGDTQYF. In nucleotides, the CDR3 is TGTGCCAGCACCAATTTCGGGGATACGCAGTATTTT. The full variable domain, in which reference TRBV13 and TRBJ2-3 provide the parts outside the CDR3, is AAGVIQSPRHLIKEKRETATLKCYPIPRHDTVYWYQQGPGQDPQFLISFYEKMQSDKGSIPDRFSAQQFSDYHSELNMSSLELGDSALYFCASTNFGDTQYFGPGTRLTVL.

The chain couples TRBV4-3 to TRBJ1-2; D not certain. Between the trimmed V and J ends, which lost 3 bases and 0 bases, there was a span of 11 bases. CDR3 size: 15 residues. CDR1 LGHNA and CDR2 YSLEER come from the germline V gene. The CDR3 protein is CASSHRYEANYGYTF. CDR3 coding DNA: TGCGCCAGCAGCCACCGGTACGAAGCTAACTATGGCTACACCTTC.

The chain has TRBV6-5 and TRBJ2-5; tentative D call: TRBD2 (5 bases). Germline loops: CDR1 MNHEY, CDR2 SVGAGI. V gave up 4 bases and J gave up 6 bases, with 21 bases separating them. The CDR3 totals 16 residues. The DNA of the CDR3 is TGTGCCAGCAGTTCCGGCAGAGAAACTAGTCAAAAGACCCAGTACTTC. Protein: CASSSGRETSQKTQYF.

The genes are TRBV5-4 and TRBJ2-7, with 9 bases identical to TRBD2. This CDR3 has 15 amino acids. Germline CDR1 reads SGHNT; CDR2 reads YYREEE (reference sequence). V lost 7 bases, J lost 1 base, and 9 bases stayed unmatched. CDR3 protein: CASHTHLAGSYEQYF. CDR3 DNA sequence: TGTGCCAGCCATACCCATCTAGCGGGATCCTACGAGCAGTACTTC.

This chain uses TRBV7-2 with TRBJ1-4, with D uncertain. V was pared by 1 base and J by 1 base, with 4 bases between. The CDR3 covers 14 residues. From germline, CDR1 is SGHTA and CDR2 FQGNSA. Here the CDR3 reads CASSLDGTNEKLFF. CDR3 coding DNA: TGTGCCAGCAGCTTAGACGGAACTAATGAAAAACTGTTTTTT.

The chain carries TRBV5-1 and TRBJ2-7, with 9 bases identical to TRBD1. The CDR3 contains 14 residues. Germline values: CDR1 SGHRS, CDR2 YFSETQ. V lost 4 bases and J lost 1; bases outside the gene matches: 3. Written as DNA, the CDR3 is TGCGCCAGCAGCAGGGACAGGGAATCCTACGAGCAGTACTTC. Encoded protein: CASSRDRESYEQYF.

V usage is TRBV6-1 and J usage is TRBJ1-1, with 8 bases fitting TRBD1. V was pared by 3 bases and J by 3 bases, with 6 bases of the junction left unmatched. Germline V CDR1 and CDR2: MNHNS, SASEGT. The CDR3 contains 15 residues. Here the CDR3 DNA reads TGTGCCAGCAGTGACAGGGGGCAGTGGGACACTGAAGCTTTCTTT. It is translated as CASSDRGQWDTEAFF.

The J gene is TRBJ2-5, the V gene TRBV5-4; TRBD1 matches at 9 bases. This CDR3 has 14 amino acids. Per germline, CDR1 SGHNT and CDR2 YYREEE (reference sequence). The J segment lost 2 bases and the V segment lost 4 bases, leaving 3 bases of the junction unmatched. CDR3 sequence reads: CASSPGTGQETQYF. CDR3 coding DNA: TGTGCCAGCAGCCCTGGGACAGGGCAAGAGACCCAGTACTTC. Supplemented by reference TRBV5-4 and TRBJ2-5, the full variable domain reads ETGVTQSPTHLIKTRGQQVTLRCSSQSGHNTVSWYQQALGQGPQFIFQYYREEENGRGNFPPRFSGLQFPNYSSELNVNALELDDSALYLCASSPGTGQETQYFGPGTRLLVL.

The V call is TRBV29-1, the J call TRBJ1-2; D unclear. This CDR3 spans 13 amino acids. Germline-derived CDR1 and CDR2 are SQVTM and ANQGSEA. The ends were cut back, 7 bases at V and 2 bases at J, with 14 bases in the middle. Here the CDR3 reads CSAPGISNYGYTF. The CDR3 bases are TGCAGCGCTCCCGGGATCTCAAACTATGGCTACACCTTC.

The V gene is TRBV28, the J gene TRBJ1-1, with D perhaps TRBD1 (5 bases). Germline CDR1 reads MDHEN; CDR2 reads SYDVKM. This CDR3 is 14 amino acids long. Trimming removed 6 bases at V and 0 bases at J, with 11 bases between. The CDR3 loop is CASRFTGMNTEAFF. The DNA of the CDR3 is TGTGCCAGCAGATTTACAGGAATGAACACTGAAGCTTTCTTT. Together with reference TRBV28 and TRBJ1-1, the CDR3 gives the full variable domain: DVKVTQSSRYLVKRTGEKVFLECVQDMDHENMFWYRQDPGLGLRLIYFSYDVKMKEKGDIPEGYSVSREKKERFSLILESASTNQTSMYLCASRFTGMNTEAFFGQGTRLTVV.